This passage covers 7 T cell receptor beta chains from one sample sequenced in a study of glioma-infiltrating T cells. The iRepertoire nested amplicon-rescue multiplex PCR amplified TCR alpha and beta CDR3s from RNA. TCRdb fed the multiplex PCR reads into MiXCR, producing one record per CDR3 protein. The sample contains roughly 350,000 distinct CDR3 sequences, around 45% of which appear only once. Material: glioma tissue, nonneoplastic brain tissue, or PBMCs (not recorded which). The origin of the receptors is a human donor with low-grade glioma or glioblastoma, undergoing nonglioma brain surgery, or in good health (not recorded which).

The CDR3 is CASRREAGGTDTQYF. CDR3 nucleotide sequence: TGTGCCAGCAGGCGGGAGGCCGGGGGCACAGATACGCAGTATTTT. The J gene is TRBJ2-3, the V gene TRBV6-4; TRBD2 matches at 8 bases. Germline lookup yields CDR1 MRHNA and CDR2 SNTAGT. With 6 bases clipped from V and 1 base from J, the junction kept 6 bases outside the gene matches. The CDR3 runs to 15 residues.

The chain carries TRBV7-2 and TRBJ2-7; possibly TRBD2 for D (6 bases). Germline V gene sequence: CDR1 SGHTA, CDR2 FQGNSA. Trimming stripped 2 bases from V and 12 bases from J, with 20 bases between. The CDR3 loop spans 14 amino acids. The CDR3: CASSLWRDLVVPYF. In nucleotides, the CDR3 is TGTGCCAGCAGCTTATGGCGGGATCTCGTCGTGCCGTACTTC. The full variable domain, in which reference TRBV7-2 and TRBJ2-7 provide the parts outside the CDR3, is GAGVSQSPSNKVTEKGKDVELRCDPISGHTALYWYRQSLGQGLEFLIYFQGNSAPDKSGLPSDRFSAERTGGSVSTLTIQRTQQEDSAVYLCASSLWRDLVVPYFGPGTRLTVT.

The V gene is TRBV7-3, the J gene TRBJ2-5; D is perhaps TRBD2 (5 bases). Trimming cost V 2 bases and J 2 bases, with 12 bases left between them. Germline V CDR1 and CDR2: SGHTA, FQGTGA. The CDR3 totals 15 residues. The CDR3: CASSLFGGLQETQYF. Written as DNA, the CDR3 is TGTGCCAGCAGCTTATTCGGCGGGTTACAAGAGACCCAGTACTTC. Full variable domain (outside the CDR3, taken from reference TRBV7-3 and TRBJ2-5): GAGVSQTPSNKVTEKGKYVELRCDPISGHTALYWYRQSLGQGPEFLIYFQGTGAADDSGLPNDRFFAVRPEGSVSTLKIQRTERGDSAVYLCASSLFGGLQETQYFGPGTRLLVL.

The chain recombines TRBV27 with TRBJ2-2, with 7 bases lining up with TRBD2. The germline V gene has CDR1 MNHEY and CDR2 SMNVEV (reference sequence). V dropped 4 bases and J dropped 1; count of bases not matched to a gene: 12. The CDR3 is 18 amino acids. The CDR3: CASSSPGGKRLNTGELFF. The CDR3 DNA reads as TGTGCCAGCAGTTCCCCCGGGGGGAAGAGACTGAACACCGGGGAGCTGTTTTTT.

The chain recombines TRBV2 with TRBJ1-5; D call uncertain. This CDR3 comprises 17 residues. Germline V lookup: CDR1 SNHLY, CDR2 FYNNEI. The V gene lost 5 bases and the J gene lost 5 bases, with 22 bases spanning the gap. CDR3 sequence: CASSITQRGMGDQPQHF. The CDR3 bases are TGTGCCAGCAGTATAACCCAGCGGGGAATGGGCGATCAGCCCCAGCATTTT.

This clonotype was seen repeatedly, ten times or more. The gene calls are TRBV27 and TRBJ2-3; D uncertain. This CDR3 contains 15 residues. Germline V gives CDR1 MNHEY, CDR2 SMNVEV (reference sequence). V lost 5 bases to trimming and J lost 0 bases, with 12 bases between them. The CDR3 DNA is TGTGCCAGCAGTCCTACCCTGGACAGCACAGATACGCAGTATTTT. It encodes CASSPTLDSTDTQYF.

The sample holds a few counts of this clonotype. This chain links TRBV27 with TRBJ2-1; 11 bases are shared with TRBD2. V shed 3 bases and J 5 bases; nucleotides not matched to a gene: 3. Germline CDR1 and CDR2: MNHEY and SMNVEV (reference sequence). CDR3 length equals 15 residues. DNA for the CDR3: TGTGCCAGCAGTTTCGGACTAGCGGGTGACAATGAGCAGTTCTTC. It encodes CASSFGLAGDNEQFF.